Here is one TCR beta chain with its context. Relative to the germline gene, one junction end is altered; a read error may explain this. It was with 60 Vbeta and 13 Jbeta primers that the PCR ran. TCRdb's copy holds only in-frame clones and misses some; the assay was immunoSEQ multiplex PCR. The table has around 180,000 clones, around 80% seen once. These data are taken from a study of cytomegalovirus exposure and HLA in healthy donors. CDR3 length equals 17 residues. Looked up from germline, CDR1 is SEHNR and CDR2 is FQNEAQ (reference sequence). This chain joins TRBV7-9 and TRBJ2-2; tentatively, D is TRBD1 (5 bases). What was sequenced was PBMCs. The source of this sequence is a boy aged 2 to 9 in good health and CMV-seronegative. CDR3 in amino acids: CSSSLPAASRASGELFF. CDR3 in DNA: TGTTCCAGCAGCTTACCCGCGGCGAGCAGGGCATCCGGGGAGCTGTTTTTT. Full variable domain (outside the CDR3, taken from reference TRBV7-9 and TRBJ2-2): DTGVSQNPRHKITKRGQNVTFRCDPISEHNRLYWYRQTLGQGPEFLTYFQNEAQLEKSRLLSDRFSAERPKGSFSTLEIQRTEQGDSAMYLCSSSLPAASRASGELFFGEGSRLTVL.